This T cell receptor beta chain appears in the sequencing data of a study of blood T cell repertoires in COVID-19 (TCRdb year 2020). About the study as a whole: Samples covering the acute and convalescent phases of COVID-19 were provided by collaborators in the United States, Italy and Spain. The prospective study material was composed of cDNA or gDNA derived from T cells, B-cell-depleted T cells, or PBMCs. Deeply sampled blood TCRbeta repertoires from subjects exposed to, actively infected with, or recovered from COVID-19 were included in the dataset. The repertoires were released in a freely available public database intended as a resource for research on the immune response to SARS-CoV-2. The samples were drawn from the first 160 participants of the ongoing ImmuneRACE study and from 1,254 subjects provided by 6 global collaborators. A de-identified subject ID, COVID-19 status, age in years and sex were almost always included in the sample metadata. Where available, HLA class I and class II types were obtained from metadata supplied by the sample provider rather than from assay-based typing. Beyond this particular receptor, the publication reports: The amount of clinical and demographic metadata varied by source and participant and was provided uncurated.

The junction shows trimming of 1 base on V and 2 bases on J, plus 9 bases between the germline ends. From the cysteine up to the phenylalanine, the CDR3 has a length of 15 residues. Only CDR3 DNA remains: 45 bases, in frame from the first base. The germline V gene (reference sequence) yields SGHNT for CDR1 and YYREEE for CDR2. The immunoSEQ Assay, a bias-controlled multiplex PCR, was used to amplify TCRbeta CDR3 regions from genomic DNA. The study's own analysis went as follows. The number of nucleated cells in each sample was estimated by amplification of reference gene primers within the assay. To quantify the absolute abundance of each unique TCRbeta CDR3 rearrangement, sequence reads were collapsed and filtered. For each sample, productive Simpson clonality was calculated by taking the square root of Simpson's diversity index across productive rearrangements. The immuneACCESS repertoire file appears here via TCRdb, limited to in-frame rearrangements. These files lack a portion of the clones; in checked studies, under half of the deficit traces to unresolved V genes, and the cause of the others is not known. The V and J calls and clone size are taken from that table; D and trimming were inferred from the DNA. The sample records fewer than 450,000 clones, about 91% of which are singletons. The ten largest make up around 13% of the sample.

As concerns this clone: Its antigen target is currently unknown. No quality values exist for individual bases; no much larger clone is one base distant.

At one collaborating source in Seattle, patients were enrolled during active infection and were followed longitudinally through the course of disease. Collaborating institutions collected whole blood in K2EDTA tubes following their own protocols. For TCRbeta analysis, collaborators shipped samples in one of three forms: frozen whole blood, isolated PBMCs, or DNA extracted from either of those sample types. The chain is assembled from TRBV5-4 and TRBJ2-2, with the D gene too uncertain to name. This clonotype was sampled from a woman between 45 and 65 years old with COVID-19, enrolled during active disease. Sequenced: peripheral blood. CDR3 sequence: CASSLQAVNTGELFF. The bases read TGTGCCAGCAGCTTGCAGGCAGTTAACACCGGGGAGCTGTTTTTT.